This entry is about one T cell receptor (beta chain). This CDR3 has 14 residues. Per germline, CDR1 SGHTA and CDR2 FQGNSA. V was cut by 7 bases and J by 4 bases, with 14 bases left in between. This sample was taken from a study of regulatory T cells in long-lasting Graves disease. Time point noted: newly diagnosed GD, antithyroid drugs for less than 3 months. Preparation of the TCR library used RNA extracted from PBMCs. Researchers made TCR beta libraries by using iRepertoire HTBI primers and running Arm-PCR on CDR3 regions. TCRdb reanalysed the multiplex PCR reads using MiXCR and keeps one entry per CDR3 protein. Here the sample spans about 440,000 distinct CDR3 sequences, more than 12% being singletons. The sample also formed part of further work on T cells in Graves' hyperthyroidism and ophthalmopathy. From that second work: Researchers barred patients who had uncontrolled infection, other autoimmune disease, pregnancy or lactation. The HTBI set primed first-round TCR CDR3 RT-PCR.

The rearrangement uses TRBV7-2 and TRBJ2-1; maybe TRBD2 (6 bases). The starting material was peripheral blood mononuclear cells (PBMCs), obtained at new diagnosis, from a patient treated with antithyroid drugs. This receptor was identified in a woman in her 30s with Graves disease. The CDR3 spells CASIQAGRYNEQFF. The CDR3 DNA reads as TGTGCCAGCATCCAGGCGGGGAGGTACAATGAGCAGTTCTTC. Variable domain in full (rest from reference TRBV7-2 and TRBJ2-1): GAGVSQSPSNKVTEKGKDVELRCDPISGHTALYWYRQSLGQGLEFLIYFQGNSAPDKSGLPSDRFSAERTGGSVSTLTIQRTQQEDSAVYLCASIQAGRYNEQFFGPGTRLTVL.